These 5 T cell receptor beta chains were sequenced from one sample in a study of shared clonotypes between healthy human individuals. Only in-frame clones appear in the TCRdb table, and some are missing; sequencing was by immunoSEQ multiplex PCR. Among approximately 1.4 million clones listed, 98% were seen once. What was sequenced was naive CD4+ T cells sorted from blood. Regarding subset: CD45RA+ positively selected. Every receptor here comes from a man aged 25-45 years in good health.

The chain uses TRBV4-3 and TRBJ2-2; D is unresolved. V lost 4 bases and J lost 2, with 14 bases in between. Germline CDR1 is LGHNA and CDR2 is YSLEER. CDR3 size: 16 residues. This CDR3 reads CASSLRLDGNTGELFF. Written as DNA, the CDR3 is TGCGCCAGCAGCCTAAGACTGGACGGAAACACCGGGGAGCTGTTTTTT.

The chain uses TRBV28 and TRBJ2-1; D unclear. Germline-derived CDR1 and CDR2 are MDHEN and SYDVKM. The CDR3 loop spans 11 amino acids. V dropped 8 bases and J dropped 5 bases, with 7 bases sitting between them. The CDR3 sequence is CASFQNNEQFF. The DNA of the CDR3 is TGTGCCAGCTTTCAGAACAATGAGCAGTTCTTC.

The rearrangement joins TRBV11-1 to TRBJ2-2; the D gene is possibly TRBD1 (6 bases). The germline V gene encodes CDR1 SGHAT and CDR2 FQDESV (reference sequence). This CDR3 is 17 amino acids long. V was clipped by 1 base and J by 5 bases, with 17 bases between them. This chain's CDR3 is CASSLGRHLRGTGELFF. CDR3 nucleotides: TGTGCCAGCAGCTTAGGGCGACATCTAAGGGGGACCGGGGAGCTGTTTTTT.

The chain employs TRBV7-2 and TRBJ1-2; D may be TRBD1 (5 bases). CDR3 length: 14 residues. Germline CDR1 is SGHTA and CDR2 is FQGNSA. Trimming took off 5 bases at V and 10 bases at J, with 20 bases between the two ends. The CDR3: CASSPPGRHLDYTF. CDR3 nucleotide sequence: TGTGCCAGCAGCCCCCCGGGACGGCATTTGGACTACACCTTC.

This CDR3 is CSVEHPGETQYF. The CDR3 DNA is TGCAGCGTTGAACACCCGGGGGAGACCCAGTACTTC. The rearrangement links TRBV29-1 to TRBJ2-5, with a possible D match to TRBD2 (5 bases). Germline values: CDR1 SQVTM, CDR2 ANQGSEA. This CDR3 comprises 12 residues. Trimming pared 2 bases from V and 5 bases from J, leaving 9 bases between.